This TCR beta chain appears in the sequencing data of a study of vaccination and CD4 T cells after COVID-19 (dated by TCRdb to between 2020 and 2023). The study in broad terms: The convalescent cohort included six males and four females, with two Hispanic individuals, seven Caucasians, two Asians and one multiracial person. Participants got two doses of the Pfizer-BioNTech BNT162b2 vaccine (n=8) or two doses of the Moderna mRNA-1273 vaccine (n=2). Post-COVID blood samples from convalescent patients were collected a median of 101 days after diagnosis, with a range of roughly 35 to 161 days. Post-vaccine blood samples were obtained a median of about 70 days after the second vaccine dose, with a range of about 12 to 241 days. Culture stimuli were overlapping spike peptide pools from SARS-CoV-2 and from the common cold coronaviruses HCoV-NL63, HCoV-OC43 and HCoV-229E. Control cultures received a CEFX viral epitope pool as the positive control, an HIV-1 Nef peptide pool as the negative control, or no peptide. In around 10 COVID-19 convalescent patients and a few infection-naive healthy vaccine recipients, researchers compared the spike-specific CD4+ TCR repertoire from before mRNA vaccination with the repertoire from after. At the TCR clonotype level, an earlier paper using these donors assessed memory CD4+ T cell crossreactivity between SARS-CoV-2 and common cold coronavirus spike proteins.

V loses 6 bases of germline sequence and J loses 1 base, and the interval between the two ends is 9 bases. Reading the germline V gene gives CDR1 MNHNS and CDR2 SASEGT. The CDR3 starts with the cysteine, ends with the phenylalanine, and has 13 residues. Here the CDR3 DNA is all that survives: 39 bases in frame from base 1. Receptors were amplified or captured by PCR. DNA from cultured CD4+ T cells underwent TCR sequencing with the Oncomine TCR Beta short-read assay at the Johns Hopkins FTIC core. The QIAamp micro DNA kit was used to extract genomic DNA from the cultured CD4+ T cells. Oncomine TCR Beta libraries from cultured CD4+ T cells were pooled with unique dual indexes and sequenced on an Illumina iSeq 100. The original methods were these. Non-productive sequences were removed, and CDR3s not starting with C, not ending with F or W, or shorter than 7 amino acids were discarded. The MANAFEST web application was used to identify antigen-specific clonotypes by comparing peptide-stimulated wells against reference wells and other culture wells. For a clone to be called positive, the clone needed an FDR below 0.05, an odds ratio above 5, and a productive frequency above 0.1% in at least two of three replicate wells. A clonotype counted as cross-reactive if it showed significant expansion both in the SARS-CoV-2 spike wells and in at least one common cold coronavirus spike condition. CDR3 homology was assessed with Levenshtein distances (stringdist) and unrooted phylogenetic trees (ape) in R version 3.6.1. TCRdb trimmed the raw reads at Q25, called clones with MiXCR and kept productive beta chains. Rows with one shared CDR3 protein collapse into an entry with the most common genes and DNA. TCRdb, rather than the study authors, made the V and J calls. The sample data list about 2,500 distinct CDR3 sequences, and about 39% of these were observed just once. The biggest ten clones account for 60% to 80% of the sample.

Paper-wide results and their limitations: Relatively few convalescent patients were included in the study, and early timepoints after natural infection were not analyzed. Although the median number of SARS-CoV-2-reactive clonotypes went up from roughly 19 after infection to approximately 40 after vaccination, the increase was not significant. Of the vaccine-specific clones found in convalescent patients, nearly all (304 of 307) were mono-reactive for SARS-CoV-2 spike instead of being cross-reactive with common cold coronaviruses. In convalescent patients, a median approximately 89% of post-vaccine SARS-CoV-2-reactive clones were detected only after vaccination, suggesting vaccine-specific priming.

Concerning this clonotype itself: Its antigen is unknown. No base-level quality is on record; no much larger clone is a single base apart.

This specimen's treatment or condition label, interpreted: approximately nine-day PBMC culture with coronavirus spike peptide pools or control peptides (ViraFEST assay). CD4+ T cells from unexposed donors were collected before the COVID-19 pandemic (2011-2018). The ViraFEST assay, used in the study, expanded antigen-specific T cells with peptide pools and then identified the expanded clonotypes through TCR sequencing. Each well held around 2 million PBMCs cultured with around 10 ug/ml peptide pools in IMDM containing around 4.5% human AB serum and 8 to 10 IU/ml IL-2. Half of the culture medium was replaced with fresh IL-2-containing medium on days 3 and 7. After approximately eleven days of culture, CD4+ T cells were isolated by negative selection with the EasySep CD4+ T cell isolation kit. As cell numbers permitted, CD4+ T cells from unexposed donors were tested for reactivity to SARS-CoV-2 S and N and to four common cold coronavirus spike pools. PBMCs were separated from whole blood using Ficoll-Paque Plus gradient centrifugation and then either used fresh or cryopreserved at -140C. Each culture condition was generally run in triplicate wells. Leukapheresis product for the unexposed donors was purchased commercially.

This clonotype was sampled from a human donor in good health. Here the chain combines TRBV6-1 and TRBJ1-1; the D gene is unclear. Input material: CD4+ T cells from blood, cultured in vitro. The CDR3 amino acid sequence is: CASSVLGNTEAFF. The nucleotide sequence reads TGTGCCAGCAGCGTGTTAGGGAACACTGAAGCTTTCTTT.